The clone carrying this T cell receptor beta chain was detected many times. Amplification of TCR beta CDR3 regions used RNA transcripts. RT-PCR with HTBI primers came first, then second-round multiplex PCR. TCRdb redid the calling of the multiplex PCR reads with MiXCR, one entry per CDR3 protein. The repertoire has 150,000 to 200,000 distinct CDR3 sequences, roughly 36% of them found once; the top ten carry about 9.5%. The ends were cut back, 4 bases at V and 12 bases at J, with 9 bases in the middle. The CDR3 runs 10 residues. Germline lookup yields CDR1 SEHNR and CDR2 FQNEAQ (reference sequence). The sample belongs to a study of Graves' ophthalmopathy and Graves' hyperthyroidism.

The chain links TRBV7-9 to TRBJ2-5; unclear D gene. Input material: peripheral blood. This TCR came from a man younger than 45 with Graves' ophthalmopathy. CDR3 region: CASSSDLKYF. Here the CDR3 DNA reads TGTGCCAGCAGCTCGGACCTCAAGTACTTC.